This T cell receptor beta chain came from a study of blood T cell repertoires in COVID-19. Overall study: COVID-19 samples from acute and convalescent phases originated in the United States, Italy and Spain.

Looked up from germline, CDR1 is MNHEY and CDR2 is SVGEGT. Deletions cut 5 bases from V and 5 bases from J, with 13 bases between. The CDR3 totals 14 residues. Methods used by the authors: Amplification of reference gene primers provided the estimated nucleated cell counts. Here immunoSEQ multiplex PCR was the method, and the copy in TCRdb shows in-frame clones only, minus some. The D gene and trimming were derived from the DNA, and the V and J assignments and clone size from that table. The profile covers 50,000 to 65,000 clones, with approximately 91% appearing a single time and roughly 3.9% taken by the ten largest.

This clonotype originated in a man aged 65-85 years with acute or convalescent COVID-19. What was sequenced was peripheral blood. This chain links TRBV6-2 or TRBV6-3 with TRBJ1-5; tentatively, D is TRBD1 (6 bases). The CDR3 is CASSPLTGDQPQHF. The CDR3, as DNA: TGTGCCAGCAGTCCCTTGACAGGCGATCAGCCCCAGCATTTT.